This is a list of T cell receptor beta chains from one sample in a study of T cell responses to AZD1222 COVID-19 vaccine. Clones were sequenced by immunoSEQ multiplex PCR, and TCRdb holds only the in-frame ones, with some missing. The sample holds tens of thousands of clones, 70% to 90% seen once. This specimen consisted of peripheral blood, obtained 28 days after the second AZD1222 dose. Receptor source: an adult who received the AZD1222 COVID-19 vaccine. Both conserved end residues are part of each CDR3. Each record gives: J gene, D gene, clone size, V gene, CDR3 DNA, CDR3 protein. A D gene is named only where the DNA matches it firmly. The size field is filled for only some rows; it gives once, few, many or a size class.

J gene: TRBJ2-7
D gene: TRBD1
clone size: NA
V gene: TRBV30
CDR3 DNA: TGTGCCTGGAGTCAGCTGGGACAGGTGACCTACGAGCAGTACTTC
CDR3 protein: CAWSQLGQVTYEQYF

J gene: TRBJ2-7
D gene: TRBD1
clone size: NA
V gene: TRBV5-5
CDR3 DNA: TGTGCCAGCAGCTCGCCCGGGACAGGGATGAACGTGAGGGGCTCCTACGAGCAGTACTTC
CDR3 protein: CASSSPGTGMNVRGSYEQYF

J gene: TRBJ1-2
D gene: NA
clone size: NA
V gene: TRBV30
CDR3 DNA: TGTGCCTGGAGTTCCGCCGGGGCCGGCAACTATGGCTACACCTTC
CDR3 protein: CAWSSAGAGNYGYTF

J gene: TRBJ2-7
D gene: NA
clone size: NA
V gene: TRBV5-6
CDR3 DNA: TGTGCCAGCAGCGTCGACAAGTACGAGCAGTACTTC
CDR3 protein: CASSVDKYEQYF

J gene: TRBJ2-5
D gene: TRBD2
clone size: NA
V gene: TRBV3-1/TRBV3-2
CDR3 DNA: TGTGCCAGCAGCCCCCGTGCTAGCGGAGAGACCCAGTACTTC
CDR3 protein: CASSPRASGETQYF

J gene: TRBJ2-5
D gene: TRBD2
clone size: NA
V gene: TRBV12-3/TRBV12-4
CDR3 DNA: TGTGCCAGCAGTCGGGAGGTGACCCAGTACTTC
CDR3 protein: CASSREVTQYF

J gene: TRBJ1-3
D gene: NA
clone size: once
V gene: TRBV30
CDR3 DNA: TGTGCCTGGAGTGACGTCGGGGGCCGGAATGGAAACACCATATATTTT
CDR3 protein: CAWSDVGGRNGNTIYF

J gene: TRBJ1-1
D gene: NA
clone size: NA
V gene: TRBV5-1
CDR3 DNA: TGCGCCAGCAGCCTGGCGCCCCTTCAGGGTGAAGCTTTCTTT
CDR3 protein: CASSLAPLQGEAFF

J gene: TRBJ2-7
D gene: NA
clone size: NA
V gene: TRBV7-9
CDR3 DNA: TGTGCCAGCAGCCTTCAAATGACGGGACCCTACGAGCAGTACTTC
CDR3 protein: CASSLQMTGPYEQYF

J gene: TRBJ2-2
D gene: NA
clone size: NA
V gene: TRBV28
CDR3 DNA: TGTGCCAGCAGAACAAAAATTACCGGGGAGCTGTTTTTT
CDR3 protein: CASRTKITGELFF

J gene: TRBJ2-4
D gene: TRBD1
clone size: NA
V gene: TRBV7-9
CDR3 DNA: TGTGCCAGCAGCTTAGAATCGGGACAGGCTGAAGCCAAAAACATTCAGTACTTC
CDR3 protein: CASSLESGQAEAKNIQYF

J gene: TRBJ2-1
D gene: TRBD2
clone size: NA
V gene: TRBV4-1
CDR3 DNA: TGCGCCAGCAGCCCTGGGGGGACTAGCTATGAGCAGTTCTTC
CDR3 protein: CASSPGGTSYEQFF

J gene: TRBJ1-6
D gene: TRBD1
clone size: once
V gene: TRBV6-5
CDR3 DNA: TGTGCCAGCAGTTACTCCTCGGACAGGGCTACCTCACCCCTCCACTTT
CDR3 protein: CASSYSSDRATSPLHF

J gene: TRBJ1-3
D gene: TRBD1
clone size: few
V gene: TRBV28
CDR3 DNA: TGTGCCAGCGGATCGGCACGAGGGGGCGCGGACACCATATATTTT
CDR3 protein: CASGSARGGADTIYF

J gene: TRBJ2-3
D gene: TRBD2
clone size: NA
V gene: TRBV7-7
CDR3 DNA: TGTGCCAGCAGCTCCGGACGAGCTAGCGGAAGCACAGATACGCAGTATTTT
CDR3 protein: CASSSGRASGSTDTQYF

J gene: TRBJ2-7
D gene: NA
clone size: NA
V gene: TRBV11-3
CDR3 DNA: TGTGCCAGCAGCTTAAACATGAGGGACTTTCTGTACGAGCAGTACTTC
CDR3 protein: CASSLNMRDFLYEQYF

J gene: TRBJ1-5
D gene: TRBD1
clone size: once
V gene: TRBV27
CDR3 DNA: TGTGCCAGCAGCCTGACCGGGACAGGGGGCTATGAGCCCCAGCATTTT
CDR3 protein: CASSLTGTGGYEPQHF

J gene: TRBJ2-2
D gene: NA
clone size: NA
V gene: TRBV5-5
CDR3 DNA: TGTGCCAGCAGCCATGAAAGCGGAATCACGAACACCGGGGAGCTGTTTTTT
CDR3 protein: CASSHESGITNTGELFF

J gene: TRBJ1-5
D gene: NA
clone size: once
V gene: TRBV5-5
CDR3 DNA: TGTGCCAGCAGCCCGGGTTGGGGGGGTCAAGGACAGCCCCAGCATTTT
CDR3 protein: CASSPGWGGQGQPQHF

J gene: TRBJ1-2
D gene: NA
clone size: few
V gene: TRBV5-8
CDR3 DNA: TGTGCCAGCAGCTTGTACGACAGTAACTATGGCTACACCTTC
CDR3 protein: CASSLYDSNYGYTF

J gene: TRBJ1-1
D gene: TRBD1
clone size: NA
V gene: TRBV10-3
CDR3 DNA: TGTGCCACCGGGACAGGTCCTTTGTTGAACACTGAAGCTTTCTTT
CDR3 protein: CATGTGPLLNTEAFF

J gene: TRBJ2-1
D gene: NA
clone size: NA
V gene: TRBV6-6
CDR3 DNA: TGTGCCAGCAGTTACTCGGACAATGAGCAGTTCTTC
CDR3 protein: CASSYSDNEQFF

J gene: TRBJ1-5
D gene: TRBD1
clone size: NA
V gene: TRBV20-1
CDR3 DNA: TGCAGTGCTAGCGGACAGGGGACCCAGCATTTT
CDR3 protein: CSASGQGTQHF

J gene: TRBJ1-4
D gene: TRBD1
clone size: NA
V gene: TRBV7-2
CDR3 DNA: TGTGCCAGCAGCTTTCTGCAGGGGGTAGGGGAACTGTTTTTT
CDR3 protein: CASSFLQGVGELFF

J gene: TRBJ1-3
D gene: NA
clone size: NA
V gene: TRBV18
CDR3 DNA: TGTGCCAGCTCACCACCTACAAGCTCTGGAAACACCATATATTTT
CDR3 protein: CASSPPTSSGNTIYF

J gene: TRBJ2-3
D gene: NA
clone size: NA
V gene: TRBV19
CDR3 DNA: TGTGCCAGTAGTGACTACGTGGGAGATGCAGATACGCAGTATTTT
CDR3 protein: CASSDYVGDADTQYF